Following are 20 T cell receptor beta chains from one sample sequenced in a study of regulatory T cells in long-lasting Graves disease. iRepertoire HTBI primers and Arm-PCR of CDR3 regions built TCR beta libraries. TCRdb ran MiXCR on the multiplex PCR reads and lists one entry per CDR3 protein. The repertoire holds around 460,000 distinct CDR3 sequences, with about 22% as singletons. The time point denotes: persistent/refractory GD, antithyroid drugs over 5 years with positive TRAb. Generation of the TCR library employed RNA extracted from PBMCs. Source: peripheral blood mononuclear cells (PBMCs), taken when the disease was refractory, from a patient treated with antithyroid drugs. Receptor source: a female donor with Graves disease.

This clonotype occurred a few times. This chain joins TRBV7-9 and TRBJ2-5; D is possibly TRBD1 or TRBD2 (6 bases each). Trimming shortened V by 3 bases and J by 3 bases, and 11 bases separated the two germline ends. The CDR3 runs to 14 residues. Per the germline V gene, CDR1 is SEHNR and CDR2 is FQNEAQ (reference sequence). The chain's CDR3 is CASSFRGPKETQYF. As DNA, the CDR3 is TGTGCCAGCAGCTTCCGGGGGCCCAAAGAGACCCAGTACTTC.

Only a few counts were recorded for this clonotype. The chain uses TRBV3-1 and TRBJ2-7, with 9 nucleotides matching TRBD2. Trimming removed 0 bases from V and 9 bases from J; junction bases left unmatched: 6. Germline loops: CDR1 LGHDT, CDR2 YNNKEL (reference sequence). The CDR3 runs to 14 residues. Here the CDR3 reads CASSQEGSGSRQYF. CDR3 DNA: TGTGCCAGCAGCCAAGAGGGTAGCGGGAGTCGGCAGTACTTC.

The rearrangement links TRBV6-1 to TRBJ1-2; 8 bases are a match to TRBD1. V lost 7 bases to trimming and J lost 4 bases; unmatched junction nucleotides: 11. The CDR3 contains 15 residues. The germline V gene encodes CDR1 MNHNS and CDR2 SASEGT. CDR3 DNA sequence: TGTGCCAGCACTACGGGACAGGCGAGCGGCTATGGCTACACCTTC. Protein sequence: CASTTGQASGYGYTF.

This clonotype showed up many times. The gene calls are TRBV7-2 and TRBJ1-1, with D unclear. The V end was cut by 5 bases, the J end by 1 base, with 17 bases between. The CDR3 has 16 residues. In germline, CDR1 is SGHTA, CDR2 FQGNSA. CDR3 residues: CASSPTERLENTEAFF. The DNA of the CDR3 is TGTGCCAGCAGCCCTACAGAACGTCTGGAGAACACTGAAGCTTTCTTT.

In this sample, this clonotype turned up a few times. CDR3 region: CASSDDSQNTEAFF. In DNA form, the CDR3 reads TGTGCCAGTAGTGATGACAGCCAGAACACTGAAGCTTTCTTT. The chain joins TRBV19 to TRBJ1-1, with TRBD1 as a possible D gene (5 bases). From germline, CDR1 is LNHDA and CDR2 SQIVND (reference sequence). V was shortened by 5 bases and J by 1 base, with 11 bases between the two germline ends. The CDR3 spans 14 residues.

The sample holds many counts of this clonotype. The V call is TRBV11-1, the J call TRBJ2-7; D is tentatively TRBD1 or TRBD2 (5 bases each). Germline V gene sequence: CDR1 SGHAT, CDR2 FQDESV (reference sequence). CDR3 length: 11 residues. Trimming removed 5 bases from V and 5 bases from J, with 7 bases in between. This CDR3 reads CASSGGNEQYF. DNA for the CDR3: TGTGCCAGCAGCGGGGGAAACGAGCAGTACTTC. Complete variable domain (other parts from reference TRBV11-1 and TRBJ2-7): EAEVAQSPRYKITEKSQAVAFWCDPISGHATLYWYRQILGQGPELLVQFQDESVVDDSQLPKDRFSAERLKGVDSTLKIQPAELGDSAMYLCASSGGNEQYFGPGTRLTVT.

There are many counts of this clonotype. This sequence joins TRBV12-3 or TRBV12-4 and TRBJ2-5; 12 nucleotides align to TRBD1. The length of the CDR3 is 15 residues. Germline trimming cut 7 bases from V and 5 bases from J; bases unmatched to any gene: 8. DNA for the CDR3: TGTGCCAGCAACGGGGACAGGGGGCTATCGGAGACCCAGTACTTC. Protein sequence: CASNGDRGLSETQYF.

Concerning this clonotype itself: Mismatch with germline at one junction end may stem from a read error. The chain employs TRBV12-3 or TRBV12-4 and TRBJ2-1; TRBD2 matches at 9 bases. This CDR3 is 15 amino acids long. In nucleotides, the CDR3 is TGTGCCAGCAGCTTAGGGCGGGAGGGCTACAATGAGCAGTTCTTC. This codes for CASSLGREGYNEQFF.

The chain employs TRBV6-1 and TRBJ2-7, with D unclear. Germline V lookup: CDR1 MNHNS, CDR2 SASEGT. CDR3 length equals 13 residues. V was pared by 7 bases and J by 3 bases, with 13 bases between. The CDR3 sequence: CASTETPVYEQYF. CDR3 DNA sequence: TGTGCCAGCACTGAGACTCCGGTCTACGAGCAGTACTTC.

The rearrangement joins TRBV28 to TRBJ2-3, with 8 positions matching TRBD2. V was pared by 5 bases and J by 3 bases, with 7 bases of the junction left unmatched. CDR3 length: 15 residues. Per the germline V gene, CDR1 is MDHEN and CDR2 is SYDVKM. The CDR3 region has the DNA TGTGCCAGCAGTGATAGCGGGGACGTTACAGATACGCAGTATTTT. Amino acid sequence: CASSDSGDVTDTQYF.

This clonotype was detected ten times or more. The rearrangement uses TRBV28 and TRBJ1-6; D is undetermined. The V gene lost 4 bases and the J gene lost 7 bases, with 14 bases spanning the gap. Per germline, CDR1 MDHEN and CDR2 SYDVKM. The CDR3 loop spans 15 amino acids. The CDR3 bases are TGTGCCAGCAGTTCTCACGGCGGGCTGAATTCACCCCTCCACTTT. Translation: CASSSHGGLNSPLHF.

The sample holds many counts of this clonotype. The rearrangement uses TRBV12-5 and TRBJ2-2; TRBD2 matches at 7 bases. This CDR3 is built from 12 residues. Germline CDR1 is LGHNT and CDR2 is FRNRAP. V shed 5 bases and J 9 bases; nucleotides not matched to a gene: 3. CDR3 nucleotide sequence: TGTGCTAGTGGTCTCGGGACTAGGGAGCTGTTTTTT. This codes for CASGLGTRELFF.

The chain combines TRBV6-1 with TRBJ1-2; the D gene is possibly TRBD1 (5 bases). The CDR3 has 17 residues. V was pared by 7 bases and J by 8 bases, with 29 bases between. Per the germline V gene, CDR1 is MNHNS and CDR2 is SASEGT. In DNA, the CDR3 is TGTGCCAGCACCCCCAACACCCAACAGGTCCTGGGCCGCGGCTACACCTTC. Protein: CASTPNTQQVLGRGYTF.

V and J are TRBV18 and TRBJ2-2, with 10 bases matching TRBD2. CDR1 and CDR2 from the germline V gene are KGHSH and LQKENI. The CDR3 contains 19 residues. V was clipped by 3 bases and J by 1 base; unmatched bases: 11. CDR3 DNA sequence: TGTGCCAGCTCACCCACTACTAGCGGGATCCCGTTGAACACCGGGGAGCTGTTTTTT. Protein product: CASSPTTSGIPLNTGELFF.

This clonotype turned up a few times. The chain recombines TRBV10-3 with TRBJ1-1; the D is unclear. Per germline, CDR1 ENHRY and CDR2 SYGVKD. Between the trimmed V and J ends, which lost 0 bases and 8 bases, there was a span of 16 bases. The CDR3 runs 15 residues. The CDR3 sequence: CAISESIFGAGEAFF. CDR3 coding DNA: TGTGCCATCAGTGAGTCGATTTTCGGAGCTGGGGAAGCTTTCTTT.

This sequence joins TRBV6-1 and TRBJ2-3; no definite D call. V was trimmed by 5 bases and J by 6 bases, leaving 12 bases between them. CDR3 length equals 13 residues. Germline loops: CDR1 MNHNS, CDR2 SASEGT. Here the CDR3 reads CASSTQITDTQYF. In nucleotides, the CDR3 is TGTGCCAGCAGTACACAGATCACGGATACGCAGTATTTT.

This clonotype has ten or more counts. The chain carries TRBV6-2 or TRBV6-3 and TRBJ1-2; TRBD1 might be the D (5 bases). CDR3 length: 13 amino acids. Germline loops: CDR1 MNHEY, CDR2 SVGEGT. V was pared by 4 bases and J by 8 bases, with 14 bases between. The CDR3 loop is CASSSRDRRGYTF. The CDR3 DNA reads as TGTGCCAGCAGTTCCCGGGACCGACGGGGCTACACCTTC.

This clonotype was recorded many times. DNA for the CDR3: TGTGCCAGTGTAGGCCGCTACTCTGGGGCCAACGTCCTGACTTTC. Translated, it gives CASVGRYSGANVLTF. The V call is TRBV2, the J call TRBJ2-6; no definite D call. Trimming pared 9 bases from V and 0 bases from J, leaving 12 bases between. The CDR3 sequence is 15 residues long. The germline V gene has CDR1 SNHLY and CDR2 FYNNEI.

This clonotype was counted at least ten times. The rearrangement uses TRBV28 and TRBJ2-7; 7 bases agree with TRBD1. CDR1 MDHEN and CDR2 SYDVKM come from the germline V gene. This CDR3 is built from 14 residues. J was trimmed by 3 bases and V by 6 bases; bases with no gene match: 8. CDR3 amino acids: CASSRSGQRYEQYF. The CDR3 DNA reads TGTGCCAGCAGCCGTTCGGGACAGCGCTACGAGCAGTACTTC. The full variable domain, rest sourced from reference TRBV28 and TRBJ2-7, is DVKVTQSSRYLVKRTGEKVFLECVQDMDHENMFWYRQDPGLGLRLIYFSYDVKMKEKGDIPEGYSVSREKKERFSLILESASTNQTSMYLCASSRSGQRYEQYFGPGTRLTVT.

This chain connects TRBV7-8 to TRBJ2-2; perhaps TRBD2 as D (5 bases). The CDR3 totals 17 residues. Germline values: CDR1 SGHVS, CDR2 FQNEAQ. Trimming shortened V by 4 bases and J by 5 bases, and 20 bases separated the two germline ends. In DNA, the CDR3 is TGTGCCAGCAGCTCAGGCAGAGGCGGGCCAATGACCGGGGAGCTGTTTTTT. It codes for CASSSGRGGPMTGELFF.